This T cell receptor (beta chain) appears in the sequencing data of a study of CXCR3-negative and CXCR3-positive naive CD8 T cells. Study as a whole: Summed over all libraries, TRB reads came to 110 million to 150 million, with about 1.5 +/- 0.3 million per library.

CDR3 length: 13 amino acids. From germline, CDR1 is SQVTM and CDR2 ANQGSEA. The libraries of TRB cDNA were constructed through 5' RACE using UMI labels. After re-calling the 5' RACE reads, TCRdb lists one entry per CDR3 protein, DNA absent. This specimen shows 150,000 or so distinct CDR3 sequences; the ten leading clones hold 0.25% to 0.3%. Note on this clonotype: Its antigen remains unknown.

General study points: Greater hydrophobicity was found in TRB CDR3s of CXCR3-positive naive cells than of CXCR3-negative naive cells. In naive cells, CXCR3-negative and CXCR3-positive subsets had similar TRBV-TRBJ usage; memory cells differed.

The sample taken for sequencing was naive CXCR3+ CD8+ T cells from blood. Regarding subset: CD45RO-CCR7+CD27+CD95- naive CD8+ T cells expressing CXCR3 (TNR3+). The clonotype originates from a human donor in good health. Some clones in this sample may be carry-over from other donors' samples. This chain joins TRBV29-1 and TRBJ1-2; TCRdb names TRBD1, which stays unverified in the absence of DNA. Here the CDR3 reads CSVDSGGLYGYTF.